This TCR beta chain appears in the sequencing data of a study of T-cell reconstitution after alpha-beta-depleted transplantation in children. CDR3 length equals 13 residues. Germline values: CDR1 SEHNR, CDR2 FQNEAQ (reference sequence). V lost 5 bases to trimming and J lost 8 bases; unmatched junction nucleotides: 8. In this sample, this clonotype turned up a few times. As it was prepared, the TCRbeta library received unique molecular identifiers. TCRdb re-derived calls from the PCR reads in MiXCR, one entry per CDR3 protein. Among roughly 300,000 distinct CDR3 sequences listed, 10% to 13% were seen once.

The starting material was PBMCs from the stem cell graft donor, obtained from the stem cell graft. The chain carries TRBV7-9 and TRBJ1-2; 7 bases line up with TRBD1. This receptor was taken from a human donor who donated a stem cell graft to a child with acute lymphoblastic leukemia. The CDR3: CASSPPGGAGYTF. The DNA for the CDR3 is TGTGCCAGCAGCCCGCCAGGGGGTGCGGGCTACACCTTC.